These 16 T cell receptor beta chains came from one sample sequenced in a study of cytomegalovirus exposure and HLA in healthy donors. PCR involved 60 Vbeta and 13 Jbeta primers. Method: immunoSEQ multiplex PCR; TCRdb's copy keeps in-frame clones and lacks some. Of 90,000 to 130,000 clones in the sample, around 83% are singletons; the top ten hold about a fifth. Specimen: PBMCs. The source of these receptors is a man in his thirties or forties in good health and CMV-seropositive.

This chain links TRBV6-1 with TRBJ2-5, with a weak D call TRBD2 (7 bases). Germline CDR1 and CDR2: MNHNS and SASEGT. The V gene lost 10 bases and the J gene lost 5 bases, with 20 bases spanning the gap. The CDR3 is 14 residues long. The CDR3, as DNA: TGTGCCAACGGAGGACTAGATAGGGGGGAGACCCAGTACTTC. This translates into CANGGLDRGETQYF.

Comment on this clone: The identical CDR3 is also encoded by other nucleotide sequences in the sample. The chain recombines TRBV11-2 with TRBJ2-1, with D possibly matching TRBD1 (6 bases). The germline V gene has CDR1 SGHAT and CDR2 FQNNGV. The V and J ends lost 4 bases and 7 bases respectively, with 26 bases between them. This CDR3 is built from 18 residues. CDR3 DNA sequence: TGTGCCAGCAGCTCTCTCGCGTCCGGGACATGGACTTTTAATGAGCAGTTCTTC. Protein product: CASSSLASGTWTFNEQFF.

This chain joins TRBV28 and TRBJ2-3; 9 positions match TRBD1. Germline lookup yields CDR1 MDHEN and CDR2 SYDVKM. With 8 bases clipped from V and 2 bases from J, the junction kept 5 bases outside the gene matches. The CDR3 sequence is 14 residues long. The CDR3 spells CASLGQGNTDTQYF. The CDR3 DNA follows: TGTGCCAGCCTTGGACAGGGGAACACAGATACGCAGTATTTT.

The genes are TRBV28 and TRBJ1-5; TRBD1 matches at 7 bases. This CDR3 comprises 16 residues. CDR1 and CDR2 (germline): MDHEN, SYDVKM. V shed 2 bases, J shed 6 bases, and the junction held 10 bases outside the gene matches. CDR3 bases: TGTGCCAGCAGTTTACCCTCCTGGGCAGGGGGTCAGCCCCAGCATTTT. Protein product: CASSLPSWAGGQPQHF.

This sequence joins TRBV4-2 and TRBJ2-7; D call uncertain. Trimming removed 0 bases at V and 3 bases at J, with 6 bases between. This CDR3 spans 13 amino acids. The germline V gene has CDR1 LGHNA and CDR2 YNFKEQ. The CDR3 sequence is CASSQDPLYEQYF. The CDR3 nucleotides are TGTGCCAGCAGCCAAGATCCCCTCTACGAGCAGTACTTC.

The J gene is TRBJ2-7, the V gene TRBV9; D not certain. This CDR3 comprises 16 residues. Trimming removed 4 bases from V and 2 bases from J, with 19 bases in between. CDR1 and CDR2 (germline): SGDLS, YYNGEE. The CDR3 nucleotides read TGTGCCAGCAGCCCACCCACTTTGAGGTATCCCTACGAGCAGTACTTC. It is translated as CASSPPTLRYPYEQYF.

The CDR3 nucleotides read TGTGCCAGCAGCTTAGTGACAGGGGGCACTGAAGCTTTCTTT. Its protein product is CASSLVTGGTEAFF. The rearrangement uses TRBV7-6 and TRBJ1-1, with 9 bases fitting TRBD1. The germline V gene has CDR1 SGHVS and CDR2 FNYEAQ. This CDR3 contains 14 residues. V lost 1 base and J lost 4; bases outside the gene matches: 1.

This chain links TRBV5-6 with TRBJ2-5, with 7 bases that match TRBD1. V lost 2 bases and J lost 2; bases outside the gene matches: 9. Germline CDR1 and CDR2: SGHDT and YYEEEE. CDR3 length equals 16 residues. CDR3 sequence (DNA): TGTGCCAGCAGCTTCGCTAACAGGGGAATTCAAGAGACCCAGTACTTC. Encoded protein: CASSFANRGIQETQYF.

J is TRBJ2-7 and V is TRBV6-1; possibly TRBD2 for D (6 bases). There are 14 residues in the CDR3. Looked up from germline, CDR1 is MNHNS and CDR2 is SASEGT. The ends were cut back, 6 bases at V and 1 base at J, with 13 bases in the middle. The CDR3 region is CASRNLASSYEQYF. CDR3 in DNA: TGTGCCAGCAGGAACCTAGCGTCTTCCTACGAGCAGTACTTC.

This chain links TRBV2 with TRBJ2-4; 7 bases agree with TRBD2. This CDR3 comprises 14 residues. The trim removed 2 bases at V and 6 bases at J, leaving 4 bases unmatched. Germline V gene sequence: CDR1 SNHLY, CDR2 FYNNEI. In nucleotides, the CDR3 is TGTGCCAGCAGTGAATCGGCTAGCGGAAACATTCAGTACTTC. Its protein product is CASSESASGNIQYF.

The chain joins TRBV6-1 to TRBJ1-2; D might be TRBD1 (6 bases). CDR1 is MNHNS, CDR2 SASEGT, per germline. Trimming took off 8 bases at V and 8 bases at J, with 21 bases between the two ends. The CDR3 sequence is 14 residues long. The CDR3 is CASASVQGFGGYTF. The CDR3 DNA sequence: TGTGCCAGCGCGTCGGTTCAGGGGTTTGGAGGCTACACCTTC.

In its sample, this clone was seen once. The rearrangement links TRBV6-1 to TRBJ1-5; TRBD1 aligns across 8 bases. Germline V lookup: CDR1 MNHNS, CDR2 SASEGT. The CDR3 consists of 14 residues. The junction had 7 bases not matched to a gene; V was cut back by 5 bases and J by 7 bases. The CDR3 nucleotides are TGTGCCAGCAGTCCGAGTACAGGGGGGCAGCCCCAGCATTTT. It translates to CASSPSTGGQPQHF.

This chain uses TRBV19 with TRBJ2-7; TRBD1 matches 9 bases. CDR3 length: 14 residues. Germline V gene data show CDR1 as LNHDA and CDR2 as SQIVND (reference sequence). V lost 3 bases and J lost 4; bases outside the gene matches: 4. Written as DNA, the CDR3 is TGTGCCAGTAGTATGGGGACAGGGTTTTACGAGCAGTACGTC. It translates to CASSMGTGFYEQYV.

This clone was found once. CDR3 nucleotides: TGCGCCAGCAGGGATCTCGGGACAGCTAACTATGGCTACACCTTC. Translation gives CASRDLGTANYGYTF. The chain couples TRBV5-1 to TRBJ1-2, with 7 bases lining up with TRBD1. This CDR3 has 15 residues. V was pared by 5 bases and J by 0 bases, with 7 bases of the junction left unmatched. Germline CDR1 reads SGHRS; CDR2 reads YFSETQ.

This sequence joins TRBV5-1 and TRBJ1-5; 11 nucleotides match TRBD1. This CDR3 has 14 residues. CDR1 and CDR2 (germline): SGHRS, YFSETQ. The V gene end was trimmed by 5 bases and the J gene end by 4 bases; junction bases not matched to a gene: 2. CDR3 loop: CASRGQGANQPQHF. In nucleotides, the CDR3 is TGCGCCAGCAGAGGACAGGGGGCAAATCAGCCCCAGCATTTT.

V usage is TRBV5-1 and J usage is TRBJ2-2; TRBD2 aligns across 11 bases. With 4 bases clipped from V and 4 bases from J, the junction kept 12 bases outside the gene matches. The CDR3 covers 18 residues. CDR1 SGHRS and CDR2 YFSETQ come from the germline V gene. The CDR3 sequence is CASSPSALAGESTGELFF. The CDR3, as DNA: TGCGCCAGCAGCCCCTCGGCACTAGCGGGGGAGAGCACCGGGGAGCTGTTTTTT.